This TCR beta chain was sequenced for a study of blood T cell repertoires in COVID-19. About the study: Donors in the United States, Italy and Spain gave samples during acute or convalescent COVID-19.

In the original workflow: Counts of nucleated cells, estimated from reference gene primer amplification, were obtained. Sequencing used immunoSEQ multiplex PCR; TCRdb keeps in-frame clones, though not all of them. D and trimming come from the DNA, and the V and J calls and clone size come from that table. Of about 400,000 clones in the sample, about nine tenths were seen once. CDR1 and CDR2 from the germline V gene are DFQATT and SNEGSKA (reference sequence). The CDR3 has 15 residues. V lost 3 bases and J lost 3; bases outside the gene matches: 6. Sequenced material: peripheral blood. The TCR was taken from a woman younger than 45 with active or convalescent COVID-19. V usage is TRBV20-1 and J usage is TRBJ2-5; 11 bases agree with TRBD2. The CDR3 DNA reads TGCAGTGCTAGTAACGGACTAGCGGGCAAAGAGACCCAGTACTTC. Encoded protein: CSASNGLAGKETQYF.